The 15 T cell receptor beta chains presented below share a single source sample, sequenced in a study of cytomegalovirus exposure and HLA in healthy donors (dated by TCRdb to the late 2010s). Library preparation was by the immunoSEQ multiplex PCR assay. A mixture of 60 forward primers for TCR Vbeta segments and 13 reverse primers for TCR Jbeta segments was used in the multiplex PCR. In TCRdb, the immuneACCESS table is reduced to in-frame sequences with V and J assigned. These tables do not hold every clone; where another copy was compared, an unresolved V gene accounts for under half, and the others remain unexplained. For this sample the table gives tens of thousands of clones, of which over 60% were detected only once. The ten largest clones take up around 2.7% of the sample. The sequencing sample was made of PBMCs. The origin of the receptors is a woman aged 45 to 65 in good health and CMV-seronegative.

This clone showed up just a few times. This sequence joins TRBV7-9 and TRBJ2-1, with D maybe TRBD2 (5 bases). Trimming removed 4 bases at V and 6 bases at J, with 16 bases between. The CDR3 has 15 residues. The germline CDR1 and CDR2 sequences are SEHNR and FQNEAQ (reference sequence). CDR3 sequence reads: CASSSRLGLANEQFF. The CDR3 region has the DNA TGTGCCAGCAGCTCGAGATTAGGACTTGCCAATGAGCAGTTCTTC.

The chain joins TRBV5-6 to TRBJ1-4; D gene uncertain. V lost 0 bases and J lost 7, with 13 bases in between. The length of the CDR3 is 15 residues. CDR1 and CDR2 (germline): SGHDT, YYEEEE. This CDR3 reads CASSLGVGVGEKLFF. The CDR3 DNA reads TGTGCCAGCAGCTTGGGCGTCGGGGTGGGTGAAAAACTGTTTTTT.

The chain joins TRBV2 to TRBJ1-1; 8 bases agree with TRBD1. Germline CDR1 reads SNHLY; CDR2 reads FYNNEI. There are 13 residues in the CDR3. Trimming took 6 bases from V and 7 from J; bases not matched to a gene: 7. The CDR3 sequence: CASRLDREVEAFF. The CDR3 DNA follows: TGTGCCAGCAGATTGGACAGGGAGGTTGAAGCTTTCTTT. The entire variable domain, with the rest obtained from reference TRBV2 and TRBJ1-1, is as follows: EPEVTQTPSHQVTQMGQEVILRCVPISNHLYFYWYRQILGQKVEFLVSFYNNEISEKSEIFDDQFSVERPDGSNFTLKIRSTKLEDSAMYFCASRLDREVEAFFGQGTRLTVV.

The V and J genes are TRBV5-1 and TRBJ2-3; TRBD1 matches at 10 bases. Germline V CDR1 and CDR2: SGHRS, YFSETQ. The junction had 5 bases not matched to a gene; V was cut back by 2 bases and J by 2 bases. The CDR3 contains 16 residues. The CDR3, as DNA: TGCGCCAGCAGCTTCGCCGGACAGGGGGTCACAGATACGCAGTATTTT. Protein sequence: CASSFAGQGVTDTQYF.

The chain combines TRBV5-4 with TRBJ2-1, with 7 bases identical to TRBD2. V dropped 5 bases and J dropped 9; count of bases not matched to a gene: 17. Germline CDR1 is SGHNT and CDR2 is YYREEE (reference sequence). The CDR3 covers 16 residues. CDR3 nucleotides: TGTGCCAGCAGGGGGGGGTTACGACTAGTTTCTGGTGAGCAGTTCTTC. Protein: CASRGGLRLVSGEQFF. Supplemented by reference TRBV5-4 and TRBJ2-1, the full variable domain reads ETGVTQSPTHLIKTRGQQVTLRCSSQSGHNTVSWYQQALGQGPQFIFQYYREEENGRGNFPPRFSGLQFPNYSSELNVNALELDDSALYLCASRGGLRLVSGEQFFGPGTRLTVL.

This clone occurred a few times. The V call is TRBV9, the J call TRBJ2-5; the match to TRBD2 covers 11 bases. V dropped 2 bases and J dropped 5; count of bases not matched to a gene: 8. Per the germline V gene, CDR1 is SGDLS and CDR2 is YYNGEE. The length of the CDR3 is 16 residues. CDR3 in DNA: TGTGCCAGCAGCGTCTCTAGCGGGAGGTTGGGGGAGACCCAGTACTTC. Translated: CASSVSSGRLGETQYF.

The chain joins TRBV28 to TRBJ1-1, with no clear D. Germline V CDR1 and CDR2: MDHEN, SYDVKM. Trimming removed 3 bases at V and 7 bases at J, with 12 bases between. This CDR3 region has 13 residues. The CDR3 nucleotides are TGTGCCAGCAGTTTTGTCGGTTACGGTGAAGCTTTCTTT. Encoded protein: CASSFVGYGEAFF.

The chain couples TRBV18 to TRBJ1-1, with 7 bases aligning to TRBD1. This CDR3 spans 13 amino acids. Unmatched junction bases numbered 4, after V lost 3 bases and J lost 6 bases. The germline CDR1 and CDR2 sequences are KGHSH and LQKENI. The CDR3 coding sequence is TGTGCCAGCTCACCGGACAGGCTTGCTGAAGCTTTCTTT. Its translation is CASSPDRLAEAFF. Full variable domain (outside the CDR3, taken from reference TRBV18 and TRBJ1-1): NAGVMQNPRHLVRRRGQEARLRCSPMKGHSHVYWYRQLPEEGLKFMVYLQKENIIDESGMPKERFSAEFPKEGPSILRIQQVVRGDSAAYFCASSPDRLAEAFFGQGTRLTVV.

The V gene is TRBV6-5, the J gene TRBJ1-5; possible D gene TRBD1, 5 bases. This CDR3 comprises 14 residues. V lost 3 bases and J 1 base, leaving 7 bases between the germline ends. Germline V CDR1 and CDR2: MNHEY, SVGAGI. CDR3 nucleotide sequence: TGTGCCAGCAGTTATCGACAGAGCAATCAGCCCCAGCATTTT. Its protein is CASSYRQSNQPQHF.

J is TRBJ2-7 and V is TRBV7-2, with 11 bases aligning to TRBD1. V was clipped by 5 bases and J by 3 bases; unmatched bases: 3. Per the germline V gene, CDR1 is SGHTA and CDR2 is FQGNSA. The CDR3 covers 14 residues. The CDR3 reads CASSPGTGGYEQYF. CDR3 bases: TGTGCCAGCAGCCCCGGGACAGGGGGCTACGAGCAGTACTTC.

V is TRBV5-4 and J is TRBJ2-2; 10 bases line up with TRBD2. CDR1 and CDR2 (germline): SGHNT, YYREEE (reference sequence). Trimming cost V 4 bases and J 7 bases; bases outside gene matches: 13. This CDR3 has 17 amino acids. CDR3 DNA sequence: TGTGCCAGCAGCCGCGCCCCGAGCGGGAGGGGGGTCGGGGAGCTGTTTTTT. Encoded protein: CASSRAPSGRGVGELFF.

This clone was counted between two and nine times. The chain employs TRBV27 and TRBJ2-1; D is possibly TRBD2 (7 bases). Germline CDR1 MNHEY, CDR2 SMNVEV (reference sequence). The CDR3 extends over 17 amino acids. V gave up 4 bases and J gave up 8 bases, with 24 bases separating them. CDR3 coding DNA: TGTGCCAGCAGTTCCCCCCGGGGGGCGGGAGTTATCCATGAGCAGTTCTTC. Its protein is CASSSPRGAGVIHEQFF.

The chain uses TRBV27 and TRBJ2-7, with TRBD1 as a possible D gene (7 bases). Germline assignment: CDR1 MNHEY and CDR2 SMNVEV (reference sequence). Trimming left V 6 bases short and J 0 bases short, with 21 bases between. CDR3 length: 17 amino acids. The CDR3, as DNA: TGTGCCAGCAGGACCTTCGGGCAGGGGGGTGGCTCCTACGAGCAGTACTTC. Translating it yields CASRTFGQGGGSYEQYF.

The chain couples TRBV25-1 to TRBJ2-7, with 9 bases that match TRBD1. Germline CDR1 MGHDK, CDR2 SYGVNS. V was clipped by 4 bases and J by 4 bases; unmatched bases: 2. The CDR3 runs to 13 residues. The CDR3 DNA follows: TGTGCCAGCAGTGGGACAGGGGCGTACGAGCAGTACTTC. It translates to CASSGTGAYEQYF.

The gene calls are TRBV5-1 and TRBJ1-1, with TRBD1 as a possible D gene (6 bases). Trimming pared 2 bases from V and 1 base from J, leaving 9 bases between. CDR3 length equals 14 residues. Germline V gene sequence: CDR1 SGHRS, CDR2 YFSETQ. As DNA, the CDR3 is TGCGCCAGCAGCTTACTGACAGGGAACACTGAAGCTTTCTTT. Translated: CASSLLTGNTEAFF.